This TCR beta chain was sequenced for a study of cytomegalovirus exposure and HLA in healthy donors. Study-wide findings and caveats: Upon later analysis, HLA-associated TCR beta chains proved more clonally expanded than other, equally common chains.

CDR1 and CDR2 (germline): SGHDT, YYEEEE. CDR3 length equals 13 residues. The junction had 3 bases not matched to a gene; V was cut back by 7 bases and J by 6 bases. The PCR employed 60 Vbeta primers together with 13 Jbeta primers. Repertoires were generated with immunoSEQ multiplex PCR, while TCRdb's copy carries only in-frame clones and drops some. Of roughly 120,000 clones in the sample, around three quarters are singletons; the top ten hold 1% to 1.5%. This clone has just a few counts. Its antigen is as yet unknown. Input material: PBMCs. This clonotype was obtained from a woman aged 25 to 39 in good health and CMV-seronegative. The J gene is TRBJ2-1, the V gene TRBV5-6, with TRBD2 matching 11 bases. CDR3 in DNA: TGTGCCAGCGTCGGACTAGCGGGCAATGAGCAGTTCTTC. Protein: CASVGLAGNEQFF. The whole variable domain, filled in from reference TRBV5-6 and TRBJ2-1, reads DAGVTQSPTHLIKTRGQQVTLRCSPKSGHDTVSWYQQALGQGPQFIFQYYEEEERQRGNFPDRFSGHQFPNYSSELNVNALLLGDSALYLCASVGLAGNEQFFGPGTRLTVL.